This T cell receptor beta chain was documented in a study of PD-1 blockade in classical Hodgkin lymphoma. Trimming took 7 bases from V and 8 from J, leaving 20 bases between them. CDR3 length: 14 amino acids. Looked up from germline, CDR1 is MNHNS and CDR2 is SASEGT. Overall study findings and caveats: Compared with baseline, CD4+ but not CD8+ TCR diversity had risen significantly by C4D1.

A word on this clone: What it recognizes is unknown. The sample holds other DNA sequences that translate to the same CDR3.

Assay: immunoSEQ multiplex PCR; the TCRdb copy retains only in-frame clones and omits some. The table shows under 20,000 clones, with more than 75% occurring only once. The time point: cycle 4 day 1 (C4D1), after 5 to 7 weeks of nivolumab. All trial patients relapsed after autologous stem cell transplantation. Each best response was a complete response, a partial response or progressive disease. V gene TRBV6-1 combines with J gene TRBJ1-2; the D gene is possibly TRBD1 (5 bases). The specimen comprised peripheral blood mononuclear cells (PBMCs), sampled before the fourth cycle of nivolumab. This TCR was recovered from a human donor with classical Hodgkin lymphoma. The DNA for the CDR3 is TGTGCCAGCACCCGGGAGGGGAGGGGAGGGGGCTACACCTTC. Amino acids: CASTREGRGGGYTF.